A selection of T cell receptor beta chains follows, all from one sample in a study of human T cells and chemical hapten exposure. Each CDR3 protein gets one entry after TCRdb re-called the RACE reads with MiXCR. The table lists 27,000 or so distinct CDR3 sequences, around 6% of them singletons. Source: whole blood, taken in connection with sensitization to the hapten diphenylcyclopropenone (DPC). The origin of the receptors is a man aged 30 to 45 with alopecia areata. Some clones in this sample may be carry-over from other donors' samples. CDR3s include the opening cysteine and the closing phenylalanine or tryptophan. Fields, in order: clone size, V gene, D gene, J gene, CDR3 protein, CDR3 DNA. The D gene is left open where the match is weak. Expanded clones are given a class, and other clones once, few, many or no size at all.

clone size: many; V gene: TRBV10-2; D gene: .; J gene: TRBJ1-6; CDR3 protein: CASRGQLSPLHF; CDR3 DNA: TGCGCCAGCAGAGGACAGTTATCACCCCTCCACTTT
clone size: many; V gene: TRBV7-9; D gene: .; J gene: TRBJ1-2; CDR3 protein: CATLGTDDYTF; CDR3 DNA: TGTGCCACACTGGGGACGGACGACTACACCTTC
clone size: many; V gene: TRBV5-8; D gene: TRBD2; J gene: TRBJ2-1; CDR3 protein: CASSTERGGCSEQFF; CDR3 DNA: TGTGCCAGCAGCACCGAGCGGGGGGGCTGTAGTGAGCAGTTCTTC
clone size: many; V gene: TRBV27; D gene: TRBD1; J gene: TRBJ2-3; CDR3 protein: CASATGDAWGDTQYF; CDR3 DNA: TGTGCCAGCGCAACAGGGGACGCCTGGGGAGATACGCAGTATTTT
clone size: many; V gene: TRBV27; D gene: .; J gene: TRBJ1-2; CDR3 protein: CASSVQVPPTGYTF; CDR3 DNA: TGTGCCAGCAGTGTCCAGGTCCCCCCCACCGGCTACACCTTC
clone size: many; V gene: TRBV3-1; D gene: .; J gene: TRBJ2-3; CDR3 protein: CASSPNGLTTDTQYF; CDR3 DNA: TGTGCCAGCAGCCCTAACGGACTAACCACAGATACGCAGTATTTT
clone size: many; V gene: TRBV7-9; D gene: .; J gene: TRBJ2-5; CDR3 protein: CASRRDGTGTQYF; CDR3 DNA: TGTGCCAGCAGGAGGGACGGCACGGGGACCCAGTACTTC
clone size: many; V gene: TRBV7-2; D gene: TRBD1; J gene: TRBJ1-6; CDR3 protein: CASSFQGTAYNSPLHF; CDR3 DNA: TGTGCCAGCAGCTTTCAAGGGACAGCCTATAATTCACCCCTCCACTTT
clone size: few; V gene: TRBV27; D gene: TRBD1; J gene: TRBJ2-7; CDR3 protein: CASKSVPGQTRYEQYF; CDR3 DNA: TGTGCCAGCAAATCAGTACCGGGACAGACCCGATACGAGCAGTACTTC
clone size: many; V gene: TRBV11-2; D gene: .; J gene: TRBJ2-3; CDR3 protein: CASSQLQELDTQYF; CDR3 DNA: TGTGCCAGCAGTCAACTACAGGAACTTGATACGCAGTATTTT
clone size: many; V gene: TRBV7-9; D gene: .; J gene: TRBJ1-1; CDR3 protein: CASSQTNTEAFF; CDR3 DNA: TGTGCCAGCAGCCAAACGAACACTGAAGCTTTCTTT
clone size: many; V gene: TRBV4-3; D gene: .; J gene: TRBJ1-1; CDR3 protein: CASSPRTVMNTEAFF; CDR3 DNA: TGCGCCAGCAGCCCCCGGACGGTCATGAACACTGAAGCTTTCTTT
clone size: few; V gene: TRBV11-2; D gene: .; J gene: TRBJ2-5; CDR3 protein: CASSLEYQETQYF; CDR3 DNA: TGTGCCAGCAGCTTAGAGTACCAAGAGACCCAGTACTTC
clone size: many; V gene: TRBV20-1; D gene: TRBD1; J gene: TRBJ2-5; CDR3 protein: CSARVTGSYGTQYF; CDR3 DNA: TGCAGTGCTAGAGTGACAGGGTCGTACGGGACCCAGTACTTC
clone size: many; V gene: TRBV7-9; D gene: TRBD1; J gene: TRBJ1-1; CDR3 protein: CASAWKQGLNTEAFF; CDR3 DNA: TGTGCCAGCGCCTGGAAACAGGGGTTGAACACTGAAGCTTTCTTT
clone size: many; V gene: TRBV7-9; D gene: TRBD2; J gene: TRBJ2-1; CDR3 protein: CASSSIRTSGTGSQFF; CDR3 DNA: TGTGCCAGCAGCTCAATTAGAACTAGCGGGACCGGGAGTCAGTTCTTC
clone size: many; V gene: TRBV18; D gene: .; J gene: TRBJ2-5; CDR3 protein: CASSPLGGSQETQYF; CDR3 DNA: TGTGCCAGCTCACCACTCGGGGGATCTCAAGAGACCCAGTACTTC
clone size: .; V gene: TRBV10-3; D gene: .; J gene: TRBJ1-1; CDR3 protein: CAISEPTGTPTEAFF; CDR3 DNA: TGTGCCATCAGTGAGCCAACCGGGACACCAACTGAAGCTTTCTTT
clone size: many; V gene: TRBV27; D gene: .; J gene: TRBJ2-1; CDR3 protein: CASSLFSGLNEQFF; CDR3 DNA: TGTGCCAGCAGTTTATTTTCCGGCCTAAATGAGCAGTTCTTC
clone size: many; V gene: TRBV6-2/TRBV6-3; D gene: TRBD2; J gene: TRBJ2-7; CDR3 protein: CASVRLAGAWEQYF; CDR3 DNA: TGTGCCAGCGTCCGACTAGCGGGAGCGTGGGAGCAGTACTTC
clone size: many; V gene: TRBV2; D gene: TRBD1; J gene: TRBJ2-3; CDR3 protein: CASGGTGTFTDTQYF; CDR3 DNA: TGTGCCAGCGGGGGGACAGGTACTTTCACAGATACGCAGTATTTT
clone size: many; V gene: TRBV12-5; D gene: .; J gene: TRBJ1-2; CDR3 protein: CASGRGPSPQPEYGYTF; CDR3 DNA: TGTGCTAGTGGTCGGGGGCCTTCCCCCCAGCCAGAGTATGGCTACACCTTC
clone size: few; V gene: TRBV12-3/TRBV12-4; D gene: .; J gene: TRBJ1-5; CDR3 protein: CASSRLEGQPQHF; CDR3 DNA: TGTGCCAGCAGCCGACTCGAGGGTCAGCCCCAGCATTTT
clone size: many; V gene: TRBV29-1; D gene: .; J gene: TRBJ1-2; CDR3 protein: CSVWDTDYGYTF; CDR3 DNA: TGCAGCGTTTGGGATACGGATTATGGCTACACCTTC
clone size: .; V gene: TRBV5-6; D gene: .; J gene: TRBJ2-2; CDR3 protein: CASSLGPGELFF; CDR3 DNA: TGTGCCAGCAGCTTAGGCCCCGGGGAGCTGTTTTTT
clone size: many; V gene: TRBV12-5; D gene: TRBD2; J gene: TRBJ2-3; CDR3 protein: CASGPGLASTDTQYF; CDR3 DNA: TGTGCTAGTGGCCCGGGACTAGCGAGCACAGATACGCAGTATTTT
clone size: many; V gene: TRBV29-1; D gene: TRBD1; J gene: TRBJ1-5; CDR3 protein: CSVGEPGGQPQHF; CDR3 DNA: TGCAGCGTTGGGGAGCCAGGGGGTCAGCCCCAGCATTTT
clone size: many; V gene: TRBV9; D gene: TRBD1; J gene: TRBJ2-1; CDR3 protein: CASSPLTGNEQFF; CDR3 DNA: TGTGCCAGCAGCCCTTTGACAGGGAATGAGCAGTTCTTC
clone size: many; V gene: TRBV30; D gene: TRBD2; J gene: TRBJ2-3; CDR3 protein: CAWSGLARTDTQYF; CDR3 DNA: TGTGCCTGGAGTGGACTAGCCCGCACAGATACGCAGTATTTT
clone size: many; V gene: TRBV5-6; D gene: .; J gene: TRBJ2-1; CDR3 protein: CASSLLGEGSYNEQFF; CDR3 DNA: TGTGCCAGCAGCTTGTTGGGAGAAGGCTCCTACAATGAGCAGTTCTTC
clone size: .; V gene: TRBV5-1; D gene: .; J gene: TRBJ2-3; CDR3 protein: CASSDAEGDTQYF; CDR3 DNA: TGCGCCAGCAGCGATGCAGAAGGAGATACGCAGTATTTT
clone size: many; V gene: TRBV7-2; D gene: TRBD2; J gene: TRBJ2-3; CDR3 protein: CASSPGTTNTDTQYF; CDR3 DNA: TGTGCCAGCAGCCCCGGGACTACAAACACAGATACGCAGTATTTT